This entry describes one T cell receptor (beta chain). Its specificity is not known. The data are from a study of memory CD4+ T cells and cytomegalovirus serostatus. Looking at the study overall: Healthy Belgian adult donors included about nine CMV-positive and 20 to 30 CMV-negative people. Study results and caveats: CMV serostatus prediction reached median AUC about 0.95, or 0.9 with US-trained model.

The sort gate was single viable CD3+CD4+CD8-CD45RO+ cells for memory CD4+ T cells. Serum IgG to CMV pp150, pp28, p38 and p52 defined serostatus. Germline loops: CDR1 MRHNA, CDR2 SNTAGT. V trimming: 7 bases; J trimming: 5 bases; junction bases outside the gene matches: 6. This CDR3 comprises 13 residues. In the original processing: Out-of-frame sequences were removed, leaving 2 million or so distinct TCRbeta sequences. TCRdb's copy holds only in-frame clones and misses some; the assay was immunoSEQ multiplex PCR. V and J calls and clone size come straight from that table; D and trimming were deduced from the DNA. The sample records tens of thousands of clones, 76% being singletons.

V and J are TRBV6-4 and TRBJ1-1; the match to TRBD1 covers 8 bases. The sample consisted of memory CD4+ T cells from blood. The TCR was taken from an adult in good health and CMV-seropositive. The CDR3 here is CASTPQGETEAFF. CDR3 sequence (DNA): TGTGCCAGCACCCCACAGGGGGAAACTGAAGCTTTCTTT.